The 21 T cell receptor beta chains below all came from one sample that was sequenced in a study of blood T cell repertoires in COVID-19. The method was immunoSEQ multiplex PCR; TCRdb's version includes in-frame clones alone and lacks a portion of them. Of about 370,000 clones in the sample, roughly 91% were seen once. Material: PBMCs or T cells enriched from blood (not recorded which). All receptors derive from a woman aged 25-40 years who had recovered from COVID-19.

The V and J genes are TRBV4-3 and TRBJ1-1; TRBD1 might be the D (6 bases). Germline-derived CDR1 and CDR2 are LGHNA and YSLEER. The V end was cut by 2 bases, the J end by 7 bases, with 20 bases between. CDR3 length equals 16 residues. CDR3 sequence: CASSQSPGGAPFEAFF. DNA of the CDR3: TGCGCCAGCAGCCAATCCCCCGGGGGGGCACCCTTTGAAGCTTTCTTT.

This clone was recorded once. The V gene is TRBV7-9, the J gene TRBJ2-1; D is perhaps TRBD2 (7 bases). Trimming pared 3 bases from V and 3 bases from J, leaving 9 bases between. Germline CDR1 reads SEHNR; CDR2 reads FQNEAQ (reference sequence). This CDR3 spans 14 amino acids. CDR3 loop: CASSFGGRYNEQFF. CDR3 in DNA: TGTGCCAGCAGCTTCGGGGGGCGCTACAATGAGCAGTTCTTC.

CDR3: CASSFAVTGELFF. In DNA, the CDR3 is TGTGCCAGCAGCTTCGCGGTCACCGGGGAGCTGTTTTTT. The gene calls are TRBV5-5 and TRBJ2-2; D gene ambiguous. Germline V gene sequence: CDR1 SGHKS, CDR2 YYEKEE (reference sequence). This CDR3 comprises 13 residues. V lost 2 bases, J lost 4 bases, and 6 bases lay in between.

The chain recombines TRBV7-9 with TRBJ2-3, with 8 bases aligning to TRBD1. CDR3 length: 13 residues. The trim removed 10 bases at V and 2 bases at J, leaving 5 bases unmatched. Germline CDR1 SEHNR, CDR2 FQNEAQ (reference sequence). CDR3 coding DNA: TGTGCCAATAGACAGGGGATCACAGATACGCAGTATTTT. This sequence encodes CANRQGITDTQYF.

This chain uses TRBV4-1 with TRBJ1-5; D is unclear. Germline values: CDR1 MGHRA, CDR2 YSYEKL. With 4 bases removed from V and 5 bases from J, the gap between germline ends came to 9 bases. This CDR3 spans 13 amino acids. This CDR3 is CASSPQQYQPQHF. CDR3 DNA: TGCGCCAGCAGCCCCCAACAGTATCAGCCCCAGCATTTT.

Written as DNA, the CDR3 is TGCGCCAGCAGCTTCGTTGGACTAACTTACAATGAGCAGTTCTTC. This codes for CASSFVGLTYNEQFF. The chain carries TRBV5-1 and TRBJ2-1; weak D call: TRBD2 (6 bases). The CDR3 is 15 residues long. Germline V gene lookup returns CDR1 SGHRS and CDR2 YFSETQ. With 2 bases removed from V and 4 bases from J, the gap between germline ends came to 13 bases.

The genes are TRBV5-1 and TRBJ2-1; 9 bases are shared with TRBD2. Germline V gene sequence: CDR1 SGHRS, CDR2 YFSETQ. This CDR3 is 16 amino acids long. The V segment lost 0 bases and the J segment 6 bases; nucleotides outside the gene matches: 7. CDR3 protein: CASSLGLAGISNEQFF. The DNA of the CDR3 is TGCGCCAGCAGCTTGGGGCTAGCGGGGATCTCCAATGAGCAGTTCTTC.

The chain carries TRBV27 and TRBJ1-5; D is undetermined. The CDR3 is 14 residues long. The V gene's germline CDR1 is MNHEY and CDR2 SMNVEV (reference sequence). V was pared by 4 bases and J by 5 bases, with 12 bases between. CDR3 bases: TGTGCCAGCAGTTCAGACGGGAACTATCAGCCCCAGCATTTT. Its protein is CASSSDGNYQPQHF.

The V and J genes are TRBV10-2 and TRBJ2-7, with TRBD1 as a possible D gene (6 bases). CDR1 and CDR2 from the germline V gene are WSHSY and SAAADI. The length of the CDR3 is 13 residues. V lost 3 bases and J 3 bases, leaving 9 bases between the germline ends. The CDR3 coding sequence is TGCGCCAGCAGTGAAGACAGGAGCTACGAGCAGTACTTC. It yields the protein CASSEDRSYEQYF.

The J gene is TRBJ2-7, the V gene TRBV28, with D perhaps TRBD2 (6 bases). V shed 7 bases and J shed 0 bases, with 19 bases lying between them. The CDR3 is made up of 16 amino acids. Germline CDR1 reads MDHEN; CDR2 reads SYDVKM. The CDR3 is CASTPQTAGHSYEQYF. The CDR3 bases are TGTGCCAGCACCCCCCAGACAGCGGGCCACTCCTACGAGCAGTACTTC.

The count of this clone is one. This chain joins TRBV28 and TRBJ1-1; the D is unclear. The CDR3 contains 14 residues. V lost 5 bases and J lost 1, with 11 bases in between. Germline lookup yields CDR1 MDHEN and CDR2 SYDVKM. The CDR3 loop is CASSPVLRNTEAFF. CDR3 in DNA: TGTGCCAGCAGTCCTGTCCTGCGGAACACTGAAGCTTTCTTT.

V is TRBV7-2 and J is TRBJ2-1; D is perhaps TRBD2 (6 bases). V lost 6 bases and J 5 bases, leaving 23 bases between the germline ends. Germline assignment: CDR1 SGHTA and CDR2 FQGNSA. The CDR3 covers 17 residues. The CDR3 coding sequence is TGTGCCAGCAGACCTGACCGGGACTCCCTCCAACACAATGAGCAGTTCTTC. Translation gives CASRPDRDSLQHNEQFF.

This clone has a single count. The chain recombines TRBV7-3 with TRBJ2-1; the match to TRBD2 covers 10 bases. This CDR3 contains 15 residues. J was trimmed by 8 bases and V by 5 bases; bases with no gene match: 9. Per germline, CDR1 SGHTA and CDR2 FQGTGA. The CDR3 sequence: CASSPGTSASDEQFF. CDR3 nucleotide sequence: TGTGCCAGCAGCCCGGGGACTAGCGCTAGCGATGAGCAGTTCTTC. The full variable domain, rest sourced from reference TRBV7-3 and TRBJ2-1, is GAGVSQTPSNKVTEKGKYVELRCDPISGHTALYWYRQSLGQGPEFLIYFQGTGAADDSGLPNDRFFAVRPEGSVSTLKIQRTERGDSAVYLCASSPGTSASDEQFFGPGTRLTVL.

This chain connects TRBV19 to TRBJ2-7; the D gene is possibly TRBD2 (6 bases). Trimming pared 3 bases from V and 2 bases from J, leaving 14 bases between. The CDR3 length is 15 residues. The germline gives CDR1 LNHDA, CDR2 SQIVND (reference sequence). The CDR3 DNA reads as TGTGCCAGTAGTATTAGCCGGGACTTAGCCTACGAGCAGTACTTC. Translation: CASSISRDLAYEQYF.

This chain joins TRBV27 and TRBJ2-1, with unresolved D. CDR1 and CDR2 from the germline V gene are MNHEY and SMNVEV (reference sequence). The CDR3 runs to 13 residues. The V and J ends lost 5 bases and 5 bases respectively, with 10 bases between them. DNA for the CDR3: TGTGCCAGCAGTCCCAGGTCGGACAATGAGCAGTTCTTC. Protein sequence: CASSPRSDNEQFF.

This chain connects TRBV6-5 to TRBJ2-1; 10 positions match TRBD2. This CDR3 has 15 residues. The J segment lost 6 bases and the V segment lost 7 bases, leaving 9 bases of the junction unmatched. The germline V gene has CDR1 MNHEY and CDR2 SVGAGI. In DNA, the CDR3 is TGTGCCAGCACCCCCCGAGGGACTAGCGTCAATGAGCAGTTCTTC. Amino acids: CASTPRGTSVNEQFF.

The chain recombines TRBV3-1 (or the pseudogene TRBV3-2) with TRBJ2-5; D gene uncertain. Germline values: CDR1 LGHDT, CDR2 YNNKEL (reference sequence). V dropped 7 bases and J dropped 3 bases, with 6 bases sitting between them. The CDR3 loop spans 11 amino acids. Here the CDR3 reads CASTTEETQYF. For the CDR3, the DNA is TGTGCCAGCACCACTGAAGAGACCCAGTACTTC.

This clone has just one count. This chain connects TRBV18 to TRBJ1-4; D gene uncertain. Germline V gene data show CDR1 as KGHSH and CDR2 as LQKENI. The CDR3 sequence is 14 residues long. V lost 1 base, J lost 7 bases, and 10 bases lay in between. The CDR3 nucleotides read TGTGCCAGCTCACCACTGAGGGTTGGTGAAAAACTGTTTTTT. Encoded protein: CASSPLRVGEKLFF.

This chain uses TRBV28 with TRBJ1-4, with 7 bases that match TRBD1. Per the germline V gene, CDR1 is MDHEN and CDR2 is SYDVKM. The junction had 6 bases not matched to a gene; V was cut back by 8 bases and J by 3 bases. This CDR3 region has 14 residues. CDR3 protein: CASGGGGPNEKLFF. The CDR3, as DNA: TGTGCCAGCGGCGGAGGGGGCCCTAATGAAAAACTGTTTTTT.

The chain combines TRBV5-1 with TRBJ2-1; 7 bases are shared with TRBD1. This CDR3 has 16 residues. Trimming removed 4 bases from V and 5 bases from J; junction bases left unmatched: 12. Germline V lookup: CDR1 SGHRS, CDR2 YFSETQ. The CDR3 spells CASSQGDLYPDNEQFF. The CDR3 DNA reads TGCGCCAGCAGCCAGGGGGACCTATACCCTGACAATGAGCAGTTCTTC.

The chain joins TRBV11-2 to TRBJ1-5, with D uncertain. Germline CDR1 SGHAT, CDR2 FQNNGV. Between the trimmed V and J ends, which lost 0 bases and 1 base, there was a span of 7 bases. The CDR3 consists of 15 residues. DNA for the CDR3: TGTGCCAGCAGCTTAGATGGGCTAAGCAATCAGCCCCAGCATTTT. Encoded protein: CASSLDGLSNQPQHF.